This T cell receptor beta chain comes out of a study of CXCR3-negative and CXCR3-positive naive CD8 T cells. Findings of the study overall: Naive subsets had comparable surface CD5; TCR strength was inferred from TRB CDR3 properties. Naive cells that were CXCR3-positive had more hydrophobic TRB CDR3s (compared with CXCR3-negative naive cells). Both naive subsets showed comparably high diversity, and memory CD8+ cells showed much lower diversity. With respect to TRBV-TRBJ usage, naive CXCR3-negative and CXCR3-positive cells were similar; memory differed.

Germline CDR1 is SGHDT and CDR2 is YYEEEE. The CDR3 covers 15 residues. A CD45RO-CCR7+CD27+CD95- profile was what naive CD8+ T cells displayed. Details on this clonotype: The antigen is undetermined.

With UMI labels, 5' RACE was used to prepare the TRB cDNA libraries. Using the 5' RACE reads, TCRdb records one entry per CDR3 protein without DNA. The sample table sets out 120,000 to 150,000 distinct CDR3 sequences. The rearrangement links TRBV5-6 to TRBJ1-1. The receptor was isolated from a human donor in good health. Some clones in this sample may be carry-over from other donors' samples. Sequencing was performed on naive CXCR3+ CD8+ T cells from blood. The subset denotes: CD45RO-CCR7+CD27+CD95- naive CD8+ T cells expressing CXCR3 (TNR3+). The CDR3 protein is CASSLSPRLNTEAFF. The full variable domain, completed using reference TRBV5-6 and TRBJ1-1, is DAGVTQSPTHLIKTRGQQVTLRCSPKSGHDTVSWYQQALGQGPQFIFQYYEEEERQRGNFPDRFSGHQFPNYSSELNVNALLLGDSALYLCASSLSPRLNTEAFFGQGTRLTVV.